These 11 T cell receptor beta chains were all obtained from the same sample, sequenced in a study of cytomegalovirus exposure and HLA in healthy donors. Both 60 Vbeta primers and 13 Jbeta primers went into the PCR. TCRdb's table, derived via immunoSEQ multiplex PCR, lists solely in-frame clones and lacks some. The top ten clones hold about 4.5% of a sample with some 170,000 clones, roughly 80% of them seen once. The sample taken for sequencing was PBMCs. All receptors come from a man aged 35 to 55 in good health and CMV-seronegative.

This chain links TRBV30 with TRBJ1-6, with D unclear. The CDR3 covers 14 residues. CDR1 and CDR2 from the germline V gene are GTSNPN and SVGIG (reference sequence). Trimming left V 3 bases short and J 4 bases short, with 10 bases between. CDR3 residues: CAWSEAGYNSPLHF. CDR3 DNA sequence: TGTGCCTGGAGCGAGGCTGGTTATAATTCACCCCTCCACTTT.

This rearrangement joins TRBV10-1 to TRBJ1-5, with 9 bases identical to TRBD1. The CDR3 totals 19 residues. V lost 4 bases, J lost 0 bases, and 13 bases stayed unmatched. The germline V gene has CDR1 WNHNN and CDR2 SYGVQD (reference sequence). Here the CDR3 DNA reads TGCGCCAGCAGTGGGGGGGGGACAGGGAGAGGTCTTAGCAATCAGCCCCAGCATTTT. Amino acids: CASSGGGTGRGLSNQPQHF.

The chain is built from TRBV5-1 and TRBJ1-6; possibly TRBD1 for D (5 bases). The CDR3 is 15 residues long. Trimming took 3 bases from V and 7 from J, leaving 14 bases between them. Germline CDR1 and CDR2: SGHRS and YFSETQ. The CDR3 here is CASSYLGGGNSPLHF. The CDR3 DNA reads as TGCGCCAGCAGCTACCTGGGGGGAGGGAATTCACCCCTCCACTTT.

J is TRBJ1-1 and V is TRBV15; D remains unclear. V lost 0 bases, J lost 6 bases, and 8 bases lay in between. The CDR3 has 13 amino acids. The germline CDR1 and CDR2 sequences are LNHNV and YYDKDF (reference sequence). DNA of the CDR3: TGTGCCACCAGCAGAGAACAGTACTCTGAAGCTTTCTTT. Its protein product is CATSREQYSEAFF.

This clone has only a few counts. The genes are TRBV30 and TRBJ1-2; 8 bases match TRBD1. J gave up 8 bases and V 2 bases, and 13 bases lay outside the gene matches. This CDR3 region has 15 residues. Germline V gene lookup returns CDR1 GTSNPN and CDR2 SVGIG (reference sequence). CDR3 sequence (DNA): TGTGCCTGGAGTACTCAGGGGGCGCGTCCCGGAGGCTACACCTTC. It translates to CAWSTQGARPGGYTF.

The chain recombines TRBV6-1 with TRBJ2-7; D is uncertain. The CDR3 consists of 13 residues. V was cut by 11 bases and J by 0 bases, with 14 bases left in between. Germline CDR1 and CDR2: MNHNS and SASEGT. The CDR3 protein is CAAVGLSSYEQYF. The CDR3 DNA reads TGTGCCGCGGTAGGTCTAAGCTCCTACGAGCAGTACTTC.

V and J are TRBV5-1 and TRBJ1-4; no clear D. The germline V gene has CDR1 SGHRS and CDR2 YFSETQ. The V end lost 3 bases, the J end lost 5 bases, and 14 bases lay between the germline ends. There are 15 residues in the CDR3. In nucleotides, the CDR3 is TGCGCCAGCAGCTCCACCAGTCGCTTGAATGAAAAACTGTTTTTT. Its translation is CASSSTSRLNEKLFF.

The J gene is TRBJ1-2, the V gene TRBV6-1; no firm D call. Trimming removed 7 bases from V and 4 bases from J, with 16 bases in between. In germline, CDR1 is MNHNS, CDR2 SASEGT. This CDR3 is 14 amino acids long. The CDR3 DNA sequence: TGTGCCAGCACTCTACCGTCTATCTCCTATGGCTACACCTTC. Its translation is CASTLPSISYGYTF.

The chain combines TRBV5-6 with TRBJ1-4; TRBD1 matches 8 bases. Losses at the gene ends were 1 base for V and 3 bases for J; bases not matched to a gene: 11. The germline CDR1 and CDR2 sequences are SGHDT and YYEEEE. The CDR3 runs 18 residues. The DNA for the CDR3 is TGTGCCAGCAGCTTGCGTATCCAGGGGGCGCTGGCTAATGAAAAACTGTTTTTT. As protein: CASSLRIQGALANEKLFF.

The chain couples TRBV6-5 to TRBJ1-6; 8 bases align to TRBD1. Germline loops: CDR1 MNHEY, CDR2 SVGAGI. The CDR3 length is 16 residues. J lost 10 bases, V lost 0 bases, and 8 bases had no gene match. DNA of the CDR3: TGTGCCAGCAGTTACTCCACCGGGACAGGAGGCTCACCCCTCCACTTT. It codes for CASSYSTGTGGSPLHF.

This sequence joins TRBV7-8 and TRBJ1-1; possible D gene TRBD1, 5 bases. Germline CDR1 SGHVS, CDR2 FQNEAQ. V gave up 7 bases and J gave up 0 bases, with 21 bases separating them. This CDR3 is built from 17 residues. The CDR3 is CASTKPGVASMNTEAFF. DNA for the CDR3: TGTGCCAGCACCAAACCGGGGGTAGCAAGCATGAACACTGAAGCTTTCTTT.